This T cell receptor beta chain was profiled in a study of blood T cell repertoires in COVID-19. The CDR3 runs to 13 residues. The germline CDR1 and CDR2 sequences are MNHEY and SVGAGI. The ends lost 6 bases at V and 5 bases at J; junction bases unmatched: 4. Original analysis: Estimated nucleated cell counts came from reference gene primer amplification. This table comes from immunoSEQ multiplex PCR, and its TCRdb copy is limited to in-frame clones, with some not included. The V and J calls and clone size come from that table; D and trimming were worked out from the DNA. Among about 270,000 clones listed, over 75% were seen once. Participants spanned ages about 18 to 90 years and resided in 24 US areas. Cohorts were based on clinical histories the participants reported. Donors in Cohort 3 who had recovered were those with two negative PCRs, healthcare professional clearance, or resolution of their symptoms.

The rearrangement joins TRBV6-5 to TRBJ1-5; 7 nucleotides agree with TRBD1. The TCR sequence derives from a woman aged 25 to 39 who had recovered from COVID-19. Sequenced: PBMCs or T cells enriched from blood (not recorded which). The CDR3 DNA reads as TGTGCCAGCAGACTTCAGGGGGATCAGCCCCAGCATTTT. The encoded protein is CASRLQGDQPQHF.